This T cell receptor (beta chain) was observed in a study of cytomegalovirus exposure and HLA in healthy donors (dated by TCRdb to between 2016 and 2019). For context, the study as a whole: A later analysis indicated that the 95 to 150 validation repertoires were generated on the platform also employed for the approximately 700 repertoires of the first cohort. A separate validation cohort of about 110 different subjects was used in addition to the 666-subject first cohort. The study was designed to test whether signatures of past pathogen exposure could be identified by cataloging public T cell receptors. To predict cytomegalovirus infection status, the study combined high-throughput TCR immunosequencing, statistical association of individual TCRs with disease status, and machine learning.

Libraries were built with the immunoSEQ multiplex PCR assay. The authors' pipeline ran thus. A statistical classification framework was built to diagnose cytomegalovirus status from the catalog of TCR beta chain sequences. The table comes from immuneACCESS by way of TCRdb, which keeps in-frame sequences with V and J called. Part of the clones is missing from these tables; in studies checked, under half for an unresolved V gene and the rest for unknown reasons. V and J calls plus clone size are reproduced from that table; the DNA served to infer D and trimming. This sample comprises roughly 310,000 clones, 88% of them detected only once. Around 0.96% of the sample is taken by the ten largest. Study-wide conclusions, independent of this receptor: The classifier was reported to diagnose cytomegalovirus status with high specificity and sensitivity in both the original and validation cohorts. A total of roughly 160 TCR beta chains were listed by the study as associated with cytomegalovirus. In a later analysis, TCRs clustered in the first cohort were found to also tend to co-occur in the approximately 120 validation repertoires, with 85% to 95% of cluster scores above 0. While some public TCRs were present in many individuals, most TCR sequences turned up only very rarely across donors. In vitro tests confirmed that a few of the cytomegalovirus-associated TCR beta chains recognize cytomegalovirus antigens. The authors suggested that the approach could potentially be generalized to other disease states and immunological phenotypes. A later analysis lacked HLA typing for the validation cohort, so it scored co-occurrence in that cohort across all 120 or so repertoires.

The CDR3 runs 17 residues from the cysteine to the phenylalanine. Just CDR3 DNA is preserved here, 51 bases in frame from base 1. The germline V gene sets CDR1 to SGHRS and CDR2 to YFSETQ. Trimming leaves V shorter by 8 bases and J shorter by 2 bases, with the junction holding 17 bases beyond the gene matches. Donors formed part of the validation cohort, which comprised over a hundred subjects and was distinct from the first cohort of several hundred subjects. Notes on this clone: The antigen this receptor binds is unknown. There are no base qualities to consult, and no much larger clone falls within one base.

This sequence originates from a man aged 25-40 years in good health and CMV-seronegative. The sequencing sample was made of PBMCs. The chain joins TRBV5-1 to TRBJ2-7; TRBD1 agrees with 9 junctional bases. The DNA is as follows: TGCGCCAGTTGCCAAAGTCCCCGGACAGGGGAGGCCTACGAGCAGTACTTC. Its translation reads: CASCQSPRTGEAYEQYF.